The TCR beta chain described here comes from a study of Ad26.COV2.S vaccination and SARS-CoV-2 variants (dated by TCRdb to the early 2020s). Background for the entire study: Vaccine-arm donors were drawn from COV1001, a multicentre, randomized, double-blind, placebo-controlled phase I-IIa trial of Ad26.COV2.S in healthy adults. Sequencing of the TCRbeta repertoire served to evaluate the specificity and breadth of SARS-CoV-2-reactive T cell receptors following Ad26.COV2.S vaccination. Throughout the experiments and outcome assessment, investigators stayed blinded to trial group allocation. Trial participants were randomized into five groups of five: low-dose or high-dose Ad26.COV2.S given once or twice, or placebo on both occasions. Ad26.COV2.S was administered intramuscularly at a dose of 5x10^10 or 1x10^11 viral particles, either as one shot or as two shots given 56 days apart. The TCR-sequenced set comprised about 32 samples: some 19 Ad26.COV2.S vaccine recipients, 5 placebo recipients and 8 SARS-CoV-2 convalescent individuals.

The treatment or condition label corresponds to: approximately 18 received Ad26.COV2.S at low or high dose, single or two shots; roughly 5 received placebo; per-sample allocation not given. For vaccine and placebo recipients, the sequenced repertoires came from samples collected on day 63 after the first injection. Cohort 1b enrolled roughly 25 adults aged 18-55 years at a single site in Boston, USA, between 29 July and 7 August 2020. Ad26.COV2.S was a replication-incompetent adenovirus type 26 vector expressing a prefusion-stabilized SARS-CoV-2 spike protein from the original Wuhan strain. Counted from cysteine to phenylalanine, this CDR3 has 13 amino acids. The sequence is cut down to CDR3 DNA, 39 bases in frame from base 1. The CDR1 and CDR2 encoded by the germline V gene are SGHAT and FQNNGV. V loses 5 bases at its end and J loses 7 bases; junction bases beyond the gene matches: 6. Findings and caveats that apply to the study as a whole: Ad26.COV2.S recipients had higher spike-specific TCR breadth than placebo recipients (P = 0.0014). Non-spike TCR breadth was comparable between vaccine and placebo recipients, consistent with the vaccine containing only spike. It was noted by the authors that total T cell responses may have been underestimated by the TCR breadth and depth analyses. Comparing responses between vaccine doses or regimens was not something the study was powered to do. After vaccination, spike-specific CD8+ and CD4+ T cell responses were reported to show substantial breadth.

TCRbeta CDR3 regions were sequenced with the immunoSEQ Assay. After extraction, genomic DNA underwent amplification by bias-controlled multiplex PCR, followed by high-throughput sequencing. Regarding the original processing steps: To quantify the absolute abundance of each unique TCRbeta CDR3 region, sequences were collapsed and filtered. T cell fraction was estimated by normalizing TCRbeta template counts to usable DNA, with usable DNA measured through amplification of reference genes found in all nucleated cells. Repertoire TCRs were annotated as SARS-CoV-2-specific by exact matching of V gene, CDR3 amino acid sequence and J gene to a known reactive TCR set. The reference SARS-CoV-2 TCR set was obtained from MIRA and was filtered for enrichment in COVID-19-positive ImmuneCODE repertoires, whereby public or cross-reactive TCRs were removed. Using the MIRA antigens, annotated TCRs were further analysed by specific ORF or by position within an ORF. Depth was the summed frequency of annotated unique rearrangements, while breadth was defined as annotated unique rearrangements over total unique productive rearrangements. TCR breadth was compared between groups using two-sided Wilcoxon rank-sum tests. TCRdb mirrors the immuneACCESS table, restricted to in-frame sequences. Some clones are absent from its copies; in checked studies, under half trace to an unresolved V gene, and the reason for the others is unknown. D and trimming were read from the DNA, whereas the V and J calls and clone size are those reported in that table. A total of fewer than 400,000 clones appear in this sample, about 88% of them only once. About 2% of the sample belongs to the ten largest clones.

To note about this clone: The specificity of this receptor is unknown. No base quality information exists; no much larger clone differs at one position.

The chain is made from TRBV11-2 and TRBJ1-1, with 8 bases in between that match TRBD1. The TCR was taken from a person between 18 and 65 years old who received the Ad26.COV2.S COVID-19 vaccine or a placebo. The sample consisted of peripheral blood, taken in a trial of Ad26.COV2.S vaccine versus placebo. The CDR3 region reads CASSRLGQVEAFF. The DNA reads as follows: TGTGCCAGCAGCCGATTGGGACAGGTTGAAGCTTTCTTT.